These T cell receptor beta chains were read from a single sample in a study of cytotoxic CD8 clonotypes in ibrutinib-treated CLL. The data were produced by immunoSEQ multiplex PCR, yet TCRdb's version contains in-frame clones alone and is incomplete. The repertoire holds over 200,000 clones, 79% seen once, with over 10% in the top ten. The sample consisted of PBMCs, taken after 12 months of ibrutinib treatment. The origin of the receptors is a human donor with chronic lymphocytic leukemia. CDR3s include the opening cysteine and the closing phenylalanine or tryptophan. A D gene is named only where the DNA matches it firmly. Clone size is shown for a subset of rows, as once, few, many or a class of expanded clone.

v_gene	j_gene	d_gene	abundance	CDR3aa	CDR3nt
TRBV21-1	TRBJ2-2	-	-	CASSKDRQNTGELFF	TGTGCCAGCAGCAAAGATCGACAGAACACCGGGGAGCTGTTTTTT
TRBV5-1	TRBJ2-7	TRBD1	-	CASSLLRQGGGEQYF	TGCGCCAGCAGCTTGTTACGACAGGGTGGGGGCGAGCAGTACTTC
TRBV13	TRBJ1-6	-	-	CASSLGVSPLHF	TGTGCCAGCAGCTTAGGGGTTTCACCCCTCCACTTT
TRBV5-6	TRBJ2-7	-	-	CASSLGPGYEQYF	TGTGCCAGCAGCTTGGGTCCGGGCTACGAGCAGTACTTC
TRBV11-3	TRBJ1-2	-	few	CASSSPRTVGFYGYTF	TGTGCCAGCAGCTCACCTCGGACAGTAGGGTTCTATGGCTACACCTTC
TRBV19	TRBJ2-5	TRBD1	-	CASSQTGGRAETQYF	TGTGCCAGTAGCCAGACAGGGGGCCGCGCAGAGACCCAGTACTTC
TRBV5-1	TRBJ1-6	-	once	CASSITHLQGVTSPLHF	TGCGCCAGCAGCATCACCCATTTGCAGGGAGTAACTTCACCCCTCCACTTT
TRBV7-9	TRBJ2-2	-	-	CASSETGELFF	TGTGCCAGCAGTGAGACCGGGGAGCTGTTTTTT
TRBV18	TRBJ1-5	-	once	CASCGQVNQPQHF	TGTGCCAGCTGCGGGCAGGTAAATCAGCCCCAGCATTTT
TRBV27	TRBJ2-1	-	-	CASSFREDSYNEQFF	TGTGCCAGCAGTTTCCGGGAAGACTCCTACAATGAGCAGTTCTTC
TRBV6-1	TRBJ1-2	-	-	CARGIPQGTNYGYTF	TGTGCCAGGGGAATTCCTCAGGGTACTAACTATGGCTACACCTTC
TRBV7-6	TRBJ2-7	-	-	CASSLAGNSYEQYF	TGTGCCAGCAGCTTAGCCGGCAACTCCTACGAGCAGTACTTC
TRBV18	TRBJ1-6	-	-	CASSLRDIASPLHF	TGTGCCAGCTCACTCCGGGACATTGCTTCACCCCTCCACTTT
TRBV4-1	TRBJ2-7	-	-	CASSQERGSPSYEQYF	TGCGCCAGCAGCCAAGAAAGGGGGTCCCCTTCCTACGAGCAGTACTTC
TRBV27	TRBJ1-4	TRBD1	-	CASTGTGGQNEKLFF	TGTGCCAGCACCGGGACAGGGGGCCAGAATGAAAAACTGTTTTTT
TRBV10-3	TRBJ1-3	-	-	CATRDQLRSGNTIYF	TGTGCCACTAGGGACCAACTCCGCTCTGGAAACACCATATATTTT
TRBV27	TRBJ2-2	TRBD1	-	CASSGQGSNTGELFF	TGTGCCAGCAGCGGACAGGGCTCGAACACCGGGGAGCTGTTTTTT
TRBV5-8	TRBJ1-5	-	-	CASSLRRPQHF	TGTGCCAGCAGCCTCCGGAGGCCCCAGCATTTT
TRBV19	TRBJ1-5	-	-	CASSIVAGYSNQPQHF	TGTGCCAGTAGTATAGTTGCAGGGTATAGCAATCAGCCCCAGCATTTT
TRBV4-1	TRBJ2-5	-	-	CASSHSQETQYF	TGCGCCAGCAGCCACAGCCAAGAGACCCAGTACTTC
TRBV6-1	TRBJ1-1	-	-	CASSPDSESEAFF	TGTGCCAGCAGTCCGGACAGTGAGTCTGAAGCTTTCTTT
TRBV20-1	TRBJ2-7	-	-	CSASGRGEQYF	TGCAGTGCTAGTGGTCGGGGCGAGCAGTACTTC
TRBV7-8	TRBJ2-7	-	-	CASSSINYEQYF	TGTGCCAGCAGCTCAATAAACTACGAGCAGTACTTC
TRBV7-9	TRBJ2-1	-	-	CASSASNEQFF	TGTGCCAGCAGCGCCAGCAATGAGCAGTTCTTC
TRBV4-1	TRBJ2-3	-	-	CASSQRENIVGTTSTDTQYF	TGCGCCAGCAGCCAAAGAGAGAACATTGTGGGGACAACTAGCACAGATACGCAGTATTTT
TRBV16	TRBJ2-7	-	-	CASSQSASLPFWQYF	TGTGCCAGCAGCCAATCGGCCAGTCTTCCCTTTTGGCAGTACTTC
TRBV29-1	TRBJ1-1	-	-	CSVEGEPHRGELVAFF	TGCAGCGTCGAGGGAGAACCGCATCGGGGGGAACTTGTAGCTTTCTTT
TRBV5-1	TRBJ2-5	TRBD1	-	CASSIGTGVYQETQYF	TGCGCCAGCAGCATAGGGACAGGAGTGTATCAAGAGACCCAGTACTTC
TRBV4-1	TRBJ2-3	TRBD2	-	CASSPQRERTDTQYF	TGCGCCAGCAGCCCCCAGCGGGAGAGGACAGATACGCAGTATTTT
TRBV9	TRBJ1-1	-	-	CASSVGLRLNTEAFF	TGTGCCAGCAGCGTAGGGCTCAGGCTGAACACTGAAGCTTTCTTT
TRBV7-8	TRBJ1-1	-	once	CASSPLSGYMNTEAFF	TGTGCCAGCAGCCCCCTGTCGGGGTACATGAACACTGAAGCTTTCTTT
TRBV7-9	TRBJ2-1	TRBD2	few	CALAGAGVLNEQFF	TGTGCCCTAGCCGGGGCGGGGGTTTTAAATGAGCAGTTCTTC
TRBV18	TRBJ1-5	-	-	CASSPVGADNQPQHF	TGTGCCAGCTCACCAGTAGGGGCAGACAATCAGCCCCAGCATTTT
TRBV2	TRBJ2-7	TRBD2	once	CASNPSGLAGAASYEQYF	TGTGCCAGCAACCCCTCCGGACTAGCGGGAGCAGCGTCCTACGAGCAGTACTTC
TRBV7-8	TRBJ2-7	TRBD2	-	CASSLARTSGRYEQYF	TGTGCCAGCAGCTTAGCGAGGACTAGCGGGCGCTACGAGCAGTACTTC
TRBV23-1	TRBJ1-2	-	few	CASSQSRDCGYTF	TGCGCCAGCAGTCAATCCCGGGACTGTGGCTACACCTTC
TRBV15	TRBJ1-5	-	-	CATSRGRISNQPQHF	TGTGCCACCAGCAGAGGACGGATTAGCAATCAGCCCCAGCATTTT
TRBV5-4	TRBJ2-1	TRBD2	-	CASSLEGLAAPYSYNEQFF	TGTGCCAGCAGCTTGGAGGGACTAGCGGCGCCCTATTCCTACAATGAGCAGTTCTTC
TRBV5-8	TRBJ2-5	-	-	CASSLGWESQETQYF	TGTGCCAGCAGCTTAGGATGGGAGAGCCAAGAGACCCAGTACTTC
TRBV6-1	TRBJ2-1	-	-	CASSERFTYNEQFF	TGTGCCAGCAGTGAAAGGTTCACCTACAATGAGCAGTTCTTC
TRBV6-1	TRBJ2-2	-	-	CASRHTGELFF	TGTGCCAGCAGGCATACCGGGGAGCTGTTTTTT
TRBV10-1	TRBJ1-2	TRBD1	few	CASSRDRTYGYTF	TGCGCCAGCAGCCGGGACAGGACTTATGGCTACACCTTC
TRBV2	TRBJ1-2	-	few	CASSPNSNYGYTF	TGTGCCAGCAGTCCTAACAGTAACTATGGCTACACCTTC
TRBV7-7	TRBJ2-1	TRBD2	-	CASSVSLAGGDNEQFF	TGTGCTAGCAGCGTCTCGTTAGCGGGAGGGGACAATGAGCAGTTCTTC
TRBV5-1	TRBJ1-2	-	-	CASSPVGGHGYTF	TGCGCCAGCAGCCCAGTGGGGGGCCATGGCTACACCTTC
TRBV10-1	TRBJ2-1	-	-	CASSALRSEQFF	TGCGCCAGCAGTGCGCTTCGGTCAGAGCAGTTCTTC
TRBV4-1	TRBJ2-5	-	-	CASSPRGGKETQYF	TGCGCCAGCAGCCCGAGGGGGGGGAAGGAGACCCAGTACTTC
TRBV6-5	TRBJ1-4	-	-	CASSRGTLGEKLFF	TGTGCCAGCAGTCGCGGGACCTTGGGTGAAAAACTGTTTTTT
TRBV6-4	TRBJ2-7	TRBD1	-	CAGRKGQPTEQYF	TGTGCCGGCCGGAAGGGACAGCCGACCGAGCAGTACTTC
TRBV15	TRBJ2-3	TRBD2	-	CATSRDLLAGGKDIDTQYF	TGTGCCACCAGCAGAGATCTACTAGCGGGGGGGAAGGATATAGATACGCAGTATTTT
TRBV5-1	TRBJ2-7	-	once	CASSTTMDSFEQYF	TGCGCCAGCAGCACGACAATGGACAGCTTCGAGCAGTACTTC